The rows below give T cell receptor beta chains drawn from one sample of a study of shared clonotypes between healthy human individuals. Libraries were prepared by immunoSEQ multiplex PCR; TCRdb keeps only in-frame clonotypes and omits some of them. Of around 2.1 million clones in the sample, approximately 94% were seen once. The material sequenced was naive CD8+ T cells from PBMCs. The receptor set was obtained from a man aged 18 to 30 in good health. Some clones in this sample may be carry-over from other donors' samples. CDR3s include the opening cysteine and the closing phenylalanine or tryptophan. The D gene is left open where the match is weak. Size is omitted from some rows. Given values are once, few, many or a class for expanded clones.

cdr3_nt cdr3_aa d_call clone_size j_call v_call cdr3_length
TGTGCCAGCAGCCCAGGGACGCAGGAGATAGATGAAGCTTTCTTT CASSPGTQEIDEAFF - few TRBJ1-1 TRBV5-6 15
TGTGCCAGTAGTATAAGTACGGGCTCCTACGAGCAGTACTTC CASSISTGSYEQYF - - TRBJ2-7 TRBV19 14
TGTGCCAGTAGTCCAGAATTTTTCGAGACCCAGTACTTC CASSPEFFETQYF - once TRBJ2-5 TRBV19 13
TGTGCCAGTAGGACTCGACACTATGGCTACACCTTC CASRTRHYGYTF - - TRBJ1-2 TRBV27 12
TGCAGCGTTGAAAGGGTTGGGTACAATGAGCAGTTCTTC CSVERVGYNEQFF - - TRBJ2-1 TRBV29-1 13
TGCAGCGTTGATAGGCCGGGGATGGACGACACTGAAGCTTTCTTT CSVDRPGMDDTEAFF - few TRBJ1-1 TRBV29-1 15
TGTGCCAGCAGCGAGGGGGGGGCCCTCCGGGAGACCCAGTACTTC CASSEGGALRETQYF - - TRBJ2-5 TRBV9 15
TGTGCCAGCAGCTTAAACGTCTACCAAGAGACCCAGTACTTC CASSLNVYQETQYF - - TRBJ2-5 TRBV7-7 14
TGTGCCATCCGGGACCGCGACTCTGGAAACACCATATATTTT CAIRDRDSGNTIYF - - TRBJ1-3 TRBV10-3 14
TGTGCCAGCAGCTTAGAAGGTGCGGGGAAGGGGGCCGCTGAAGCTTTCTTT CASSLEGAGKGAAEAFF TRBD1 - TRBJ1-1 TRBV7-8 17
TGTGCCAGCAGTCCTGAGGGGGCCCACCCCACAGATACGCAGTATTTT CASSPEGAHPTDTQYF TRBD1 - TRBJ2-3 TRBV5-4 16
TGTGCCAGCAGTTTATCCTTGGGGTACCCCTACGAGCAGTACTTC CASSLSLGYPYEQYF - - TRBJ2-7 TRBV27 15
TGTGCCAGCAGTGAGGATAGGGGACAGGGGCGCGAGCAGTACTTC CASSEDRGQGREQYF TRBD1 - TRBJ2-7 TRBV2 15
TGTGCCAGCAGCGTAAAGGCAGCTCGAGGGGAGCAGTACTTC CASSVKAARGEQYF - - TRBJ2-7 TRBV9 14
TGTGCCAGCGCAGATAACTATGGCTACACCTTC CASADNYGYTF - - TRBJ1-2 TRBV27 11
TGTGCCAGCAGCTGGACAGGGCGCACAGATACGCAGTATTTT CASSWTGRTDTQYF TRBD1 - TRBJ2-3 TRBV9 14
TGCGCCAGCAGCCAAGGGACAGGGGAAAACACCATATATTTT CASSQGTGENTIYF TRBD1 - TRBJ1-3 TRBV5-1 14
TGTGCCAGCAGTTTATGGGCGGGAGGGGGAGAGACCCAGTACTTC CASSLWAGGGETQYF TRBD2 - TRBJ2-5 TRBV28 15
TGTGCCAGCAGTTTAGATGGACAGGGTATCGCGAACCAGCATTTT CASSLDGQGIANQHF TRBD1 - TRBJ1-5 TRBV6-5 15
TGTGCCAGCAGCGTAGATGGGCGGGGGCAAAACATTCAGTACTTC CASSVDGRGQNIQYF - once TRBJ2-4 TRBV9 15
TGTGCCAGTAGAGGGCCCGGGTACTCTGGAAACACCATATATTTT CASRGPGYSGNTIYF - - TRBJ1-3 TRBV19 15
TGCAGCGTTGATTCAGGCCAGACCTACGAGCAGTACTTC CSVDSGQTYEQYF - once TRBJ2-7 TRBV29-1 13